This entry lists 19 T cell receptor beta chains sequenced from one sample in a study of post-analysis software for immune sequencing data. Regarding the study as a whole: Patients showed TRBV5-6, TRBV5-1 and TRBV20-1 among 4 or 5 TRBV segments more frequent than in controls.

Every TCR beta cDNA library bore unique molecular identifiers. MiXCR, applied by TCRdb to the PCR reads, yields one record per CDR3 protein. The sample records 350,000 to 500,000 distinct CDR3 sequences, approximately 42% being singletons. These receptors have no known antigen. Sequenced sample: blood. The receptor source for this set is a girl aged 2 to 10 with multiple sclerosis.

This sequence joins TRBV12-3 or TRBV12-4 and TRBJ2-3; D remains ambiguous. Trimming took 2 bases from V and 4 from J, leaving 4 bases between them. The CDR3 length is 12 residues. CDR3 in amino acids: CASSLIADTQYF. For the CDR3, the DNA is TGTGCCAGCAGTTTAATAGCAGATACGCAGTATTTT.

This clonotype was detected only once. The chain has TRBV10-3 and TRBJ1-6; 11 bases map to TRBD1. Trimming removed 0 bases from V and 9 bases from J; junction bases left unmatched: 1. CDR1 ENHRY and CDR2 SYGVKD come from the germline V gene. This CDR3 spans 15 amino acids. CDR3 DNA: TGTGCCATCAGTGAGTCCGGGACAGGGGGTTCACCCCTCCACTTT. It yields the protein CAISESGTGGSPLHF.

This clonotype was detected ten times or more. The rearrangement links TRBV4-2 to TRBJ2-7, with a tentative D call TRBD1 (6 bases). This CDR3 spans 14 amino acids. V was shortened by 1 base and J by 4 bases, with 11 bases between the two germline ends. Germline V lookup: CDR1 LGHNA, CDR2 YNFKEQ. The CDR3 here is CASSQVRDKYEQYF. The DNA of the CDR3 is TGTGCCAGCAGCCAAGTGAGGGACAAATACGAGCAGTACTTC.

The chain has TRBV2 and TRBJ1-4; D gene unclear. CDR3 size: 12 residues. V was pared by 8 bases and J by 3 bases, with 7 bases between. The germline gives CDR1 SNHLY, CDR2 FYNNEI. CDR3 DNA: TGTGCCAGCGCAGCGGCTAATGAAAAACTGTTTTTT. This encodes CASAAANEKLFF.

This clonotype was counted only a few times. This chain joins TRBV20-1 and TRBJ2-1; weak D call: TRBD2 (5 bases). The ends were cut back, 0 bases at V and 12 bases at J, with 21 bases in the middle. CDR1 and CDR2 from the germline V gene are DFQATT and SNEGSKA (reference sequence). This CDR3 contains 15 residues. CDR3 loop: CSARDSEDSVVPQFF. CDR3 nucleotide sequence: TGCAGTGCTAGAGATTCCGAGGATAGCGTGGTTCCGCAGTTCTTC.

The chain joins TRBV4-1 to TRBJ1-4; D may be TRBD1 (5 bases). Germline CDR1 reads MGHRA; CDR2 reads YSYEKL. This CDR3 region has 14 residues. The ends were cut back, 5 bases at V and 3 bases at J, with 10 bases in the middle. This CDR3 is CASSGGEANEKLFF. CDR3 in DNA: TGCGCCAGCAGCGGGGGGGAAGCTAATGAAAAACTGTTTTTT.

About this clonotype itself: Since no conserved phenylalanine or tryptophan closes the CDR3, a read error is the likely cause. The rearrangement joins TRBV20-1 to TRBJ2-3, with 9 nucleotides matching TRBD2. V trimming: 6 bases; J trimming: 4 bases; junction bases outside the gene matches: 2. There are 12 residues in the CDR3. Germline V CDR1 and CDR2: DFQATT, SNEGSKA (reference sequence). CDR3 in amino acids: CSATSGPDTQYV. The CDR3, as DNA: TGCAGTGCGACTAGCGGTCCAGATACGCAGTATGTT.

This clonotype was found a few times. This rearrangement joins TRBV7-9 to TRBJ2-7, with 7 bases identical to TRBD1. This CDR3 is built from 15 residues. The germline V gene has CDR1 SEHNR and CDR2 FQNEAQ (reference sequence). V lost 5 bases, J lost 6 bases, and 13 bases stayed unmatched. CDR3 nucleotides: TGTGCCAGCAGCCCCAACGCTGAACAGGGGAGCGAGCAGTACTTC. Translated: CASSPNAEQGSEQYF.

The genes are TRBV14 and TRBJ2-7, with D unclear. Trimming stripped 2 bases from V and 5 bases from J, with 10 bases between. This CDR3 region has 13 residues. Germline CDR1 and CDR2: SGHDN and FVKESK. The CDR3 DNA is TGTGCCAGCAGCCAATTTAGGTCCGACGAGCAGTACTTC. It translates to CASSQFRSDEQYF. Filled out from reference TRBV14 and TRBJ2-7, the complete variable domain reads EAGVTQFPSHSVIEKGQTVTLRCDPISGHDNLYWYRRVMGKEIKFLLHFVKESKQDESGMPNNRFLAERTGGTYSTLKVQPAELEDSGVYFCASSQFRSDEQYFGPGTRLTVT.

V and J are TRBV28 and TRBJ2-3; D may be TRBD1 (7 bases). Trimming cost V 7 bases and J 8 bases, with 22 bases left between them. The germline V gene has CDR1 MDHEN and CDR2 SYDVKM. The CDR3 contains 15 residues. CDR3 region: CASIIRTGRRGTQYF. The CDR3 DNA sequence: TGTGCCAGCATCATCCGGACAGGAAGGAGGGGTACGCAGTATTTT.

The chain joins TRBV7-2 to TRBJ2-3, with D possibly matching TRBD2 (5 bases). Germline-derived CDR1 and CDR2 are SGHTA and FQGNSA. With 5 bases removed from V and 0 bases from J, the gap between germline ends came to 12 bases. This CDR3 comprises 15 residues. In DNA form, the CDR3 reads TGTGCCAGCAGCCTACGGAGCGGTAGCACAGATACGCAGTATTTT. It yields the protein CASSLRSGSTDTQYF.

The chain employs TRBV7-6 and TRBJ2-7; a weak D match, TRBD1 (6 bases). The CDR3 sequence is 13 residues long. The germline CDR1 and CDR2 sequences are SGHVS and FNYEAQ. Trimming left V 5 bases short and J 2 bases short, with 10 bases between. CDR3 DNA sequence: TGTGCCAGCAGCCTGGGGGCCCCCTACGAGCAGTACTTC. It codes for CASSLGAPYEQYF. The full variable domain, rest sourced from reference TRBV7-6 and TRBJ2-7, is GAGVSQSPRYKVTKRGQDVALRCDPISGHVSLYWYRQALGQGPEFLTYFNYEAQQDKSGLPNDRFSAERPEGSISTLTIQRTEQRDSAMYRCASSLGAPYEQYFGPGTRLTVT.

V and J are TRBV28 and TRBJ2-1; 7 nucleotides match TRBD1. Germline V lookup: CDR1 MDHEN, CDR2 SYDVKM. V trimming: 6 bases; J trimming: 8 bases; junction bases outside the gene matches: 13. This CDR3 comprises 15 residues. For the CDR3, the DNA is TGTGCCAGCAGAAAACCGGGACAGCCGTACGATGAGCAGTTCTTC. Its translation: CASRKPGQPYDEQFF.

The rearrangement uses TRBV10-1 and TRBJ2-7; 7 positions match TRBD1. V was clipped by 2 bases and J by 2 bases; unmatched bases: 6. Germline V gene lookup returns CDR1 WNHNN and CDR2 SYGVQD (reference sequence). The CDR3 runs to 15 residues. The CDR3 DNA reads as TGCGCCAGCAGTGAGAAGACAGGGTCTCCCTACGAGCAGTACTTC. This translates into CASSEKTGSPYEQYF.

The rearrangement joins TRBV12-3 or TRBV12-4 to TRBJ1-5, with a possible D match to TRBD1 (6 bases). The CDR3 contains 15 residues. Trimming cost V 3 bases and J 5 bases, with 14 bases left between them. The DNA of the CDR3 is TGTGCCAGCAGTTTTGGGATCGGGGGGCATCAGCCCCAGCATTTT. Amino acid sequence: CASSFGIGGHQPQHF.

In its sample, this clonotype was seen a few times. The rearrangement joins TRBV20-1 to TRBJ2-1; D unresolved. The germline CDR1 and CDR2 sequences are DFQATT and SNEGSKA (reference sequence). V lost 3 bases and J 1 base, leaving 10 bases between the germline ends. This CDR3 region has 14 residues. This chain's CDR3 is CSASSLPSYNEQFF. In nucleotides, the CDR3 is TGCAGTGCTAGTTCCCTCCCTTCCTACAATGAGCAGTTCTTC.

V and J are TRBV14 and TRBJ2-7, with a possible D match to TRBD1 (6 bases). V dropped 0 bases and J dropped 3 bases, with 18 bases sitting between them. The germline gives CDR1 SGHDN, CDR2 FVKESK. The CDR3 totals 17 residues. For the CDR3, the DNA is TGTGCCAGCAGCCAAGATCGGGGAGCAGGACAGATCTACGAGCAGTACTTC. Its translation: CASSQDRGAGQIYEQYF.

The V and J genes are TRBV20-1 and TRBJ2-1; D unclear. The CDR3 consists of 12 residues. Trimming took off 0 bases at V and 5 bases at J, with 5 bases between the two ends. Germline CDR1 is DFQATT and CDR2 is SNEGSKA (reference sequence). This CDR3 reads CSARESDNEQFF. Here the CDR3 DNA reads TGCAGTGCTAGAGAGTCGGACAATGAGCAGTTCTTC.

The chain couples TRBV5-1 to TRBJ1-1, with no clear D. CDR1 and CDR2 (germline): SGHRS, YFSETQ. The CDR3 has 17 amino acids. Between the trimmed V and J ends, which lost 5 bases and 3 bases, there was a span of 23 bases. The CDR3: CASRFTGETSADTEAFF. In DNA form, the CDR3 reads TGCGCCAGCAGATTCACGGGAGAGACATCAGCGGACACTGAAGCTTTCTTT.